These 13 T cell receptor beta chains share one sample of origin, sequenced in a study of cytomegalovirus exposure and HLA in healthy donors. Assay: immunoSEQ multiplex PCR; the TCRdb copy retains only in-frame clones and omits some. The sample includes 140,000 or so clones, 80% to 90% of them seen just once. Input material: PBMCs. The receptors were gathered from a woman aged 18-29 years in good health and CMV-seropositive.

The chain employs TRBV5-4 and TRBJ2-7, with D unresolved. Germline loops: CDR1 SGHNT, CDR2 YYREEE (reference sequence). The V and J ends lost 5 bases and 1 base respectively, with 10 bases between them. CDR3 length: 13 amino acids. The DNA for the CDR3 is TGTGCCAGCAGTAACAGCTTATCCTACGAGCAGTACTTC. Its protein product is CASSNSLSYEQYF.

V usage is TRBV27 and J usage is TRBJ1-1; the match to TRBD1 covers 7 bases. In germline, CDR1 is MNHEY, CDR2 SMNVEV (reference sequence). The V gene end was trimmed by 5 bases and the J gene end by 1 base; junction bases not matched to a gene: 7. The CDR3 sequence is 15 residues long. The DNA of the CDR3 is TGTGCCAGCAGTCCTCAGGACAGGAGGAACACTGAAGCTTTCTTT. Protein sequence: CASSPQDRRNTEAFF.

The J gene is TRBJ1-2, the V gene TRBV11-1, with D hard to call. CDR3 length: 13 residues. The V and J ends lost 5 bases and 6 bases respectively, with 13 bases between them. Germline CDR1 reads SGHAT; CDR2 reads FQDESV (reference sequence). As DNA, the CDR3 is TGTGCCAGCAGCCCTACGGCACGGGATGGCTACACCTTC. It translates to CASSPTARDGYTF.

The V gene is TRBV27, the J gene TRBJ1-2, with 8 nucleotides matching TRBD1. Per germline, CDR1 MNHEY and CDR2 SMNVEV (reference sequence). Losses at the gene ends were 5 bases for V and 0 bases for J; bases not matched to a gene: 8. The CDR3 has 16 amino acids. The CDR3 DNA sequence: TGTGCCAGCAGTCCCGACAGGGGACGAACTAACTATGGCTACACCTTC. Its translation is CASSPDRGRTNYGYTF.

The chain couples TRBV5-1 to TRBJ1-2; 8 bases are shared with TRBD1. Losses at the gene ends were 2 bases for V and 6 bases for J; bases not matched to a gene: 6. The V gene's germline CDR1 is SGHRS and CDR2 YFSETQ. CDR3 length: 14 amino acids. The CDR3 loop is CASSLDRGDNGYTF. The CDR3 region has the DNA TGCGCCAGCAGCTTAGACAGGGGTGATAATGGCTACACCTTC.

This clone was counted a single time. V and J are TRBV6-5 and TRBJ1-5; D not resolved. V lost 5 bases and J 3 bases, leaving 11 bases between the germline ends. Germline CDR1 reads MNHEY; CDR2 reads SVGAGI. The CDR3 length is 14 residues. The CDR3 nucleotides read TGTGCCAGCAGTCTACGAGATGCCAATCAGCCCCAGCATTTT. Its translation: CASSLRDANQPQHF.

J is TRBJ1-3 and V is TRBV15, with no clear D. Germline CDR1 reads LNHNV; CDR2 reads YYDKDF (reference sequence). The V end was cut by 0 bases, the J end by 0 bases, with 12 bases between. This CDR3 is built from 17 residues. The CDR3 spells CATSRDLSPSSGNTIYF. The CDR3 nucleotides are TGTGCCACCAGCAGAGATTTGTCGCCTAGCTCTGGAAACACCATATATTTT.

This rearrangement joins TRBV6-4 to TRBJ2-3; a weak D match, TRBD2 (6 bases). Per the germline V gene, CDR1 is MRHNA and CDR2 is SNTAGT. Between the trimmed V and J ends, which lost 3 bases and 4 bases, there was a span of 14 bases. This CDR3 spans 15 amino acids. The CDR3 sequence: CASSEGGVSPDTQYF. The CDR3 nucleotides are TGTGCCAGCAGTGAGGGCGGGGTGAGCCCAGATACGCAGTATTTT.

The V gene is TRBV4-3, the J gene TRBJ1-1; TRBD1 might be the D (6 bases). Per the germline V gene, CDR1 is LGHNA and CDR2 is YSLEER. With 4 bases removed from V and 6 bases from J, the gap between germline ends came to 18 bases. CDR3 length equals 15 residues. CDR3 region: CASSPNRVRVSEAFF. As DNA, the CDR3 is TGCGCCAGCAGCCCGAACAGGGTAAGGGTATCTGAAGCTTTCTTT.

This rearrangement joins TRBV4-1 to TRBJ1-4, with D unclear. V shed 0 bases and J shed 7 bases, with 9 bases lying between them. CDR1 MGHRA and CDR2 YSYEKL come from the germline V gene. CDR3 length: 14 residues. The chain's CDR3 is CASSQDRGFEKLFF. In nucleotides, the CDR3 is TGCGCCAGCAGCCAAGATCGGGGATTTGAAAAACTGTTTTTT.

The rearrangement links TRBV15 to TRBJ2-2, with 7 bases aligning to TRBD2. The ends lost 3 bases at V and 4 bases at J; junction bases unmatched: 17. Germline V gene data show CDR1 as LNHNV and CDR2 as YYDKDF (reference sequence). This CDR3 is 19 amino acids long. CDR3 amino acids: CATSSGRNDGGSGTGELFF. CDR3 nucleotides: TGTGCCACCAGCAGCGGACGTAATGACGGGGGGTCGGGCACCGGGGAGCTGTTTTTT. The variable domain in full, with the rest retrieved from reference TRBV15 and TRBJ2-2, is DAMVIQNPRYQVTQFGKPVTLSCSQTLNHNVMYWYQQKSSQAPKLLFHYYDKDFNNEADTPDNFQSRRPNTSFCFLDIRSPGLGDTAMYLCATSSGRNDGGSGTGELFFGEGSRLTVL.

In its sample, this clone was seen once. The chain is built from TRBV5-1 and TRBJ2-3, with 8 nucleotides matching TRBD1. V shed 4 bases, J shed 1 base, and the junction held 5 bases outside the gene matches. Germline values: CDR1 SGHRS, CDR2 YFSETQ. This CDR3 has 15 amino acids. The CDR3 DNA reads as TGCGCCAGCAGCCTGCAGGGGGCCCGCACAGATACGCAGTATTTT. This encodes CASSLQGARTDTQYF. Using reference TRBV5-1 and TRBJ2-3 for the parts outside the CDR3, the full variable domain is KAGVTQTPRYLIKTRGQQVTLSCSPISGHRSVSWYQQTPGQGLQFLFEYFSETQRNKGNFPGRFSGRQFSNSRSEMNVSTLELGDSALYLCASSLQGARTDTQYFGPGTRLTVL.

The chain employs TRBV4-3 and TRBJ2-7, with D possibly being TRBD1 (7 bases). Trimming stripped 0 bases from V and 3 bases from J, with 18 bases between. This CDR3 comprises 17 residues. Germline lookup yields CDR1 LGHNA and CDR2 YSLEER. DNA of the CDR3: TGCGCCAGCAGCCAAGATATAGGAGGGGGCTCCCACTACGAGCAGTACTTC. Its protein product is CASSQDIGGGSHYEQYF.